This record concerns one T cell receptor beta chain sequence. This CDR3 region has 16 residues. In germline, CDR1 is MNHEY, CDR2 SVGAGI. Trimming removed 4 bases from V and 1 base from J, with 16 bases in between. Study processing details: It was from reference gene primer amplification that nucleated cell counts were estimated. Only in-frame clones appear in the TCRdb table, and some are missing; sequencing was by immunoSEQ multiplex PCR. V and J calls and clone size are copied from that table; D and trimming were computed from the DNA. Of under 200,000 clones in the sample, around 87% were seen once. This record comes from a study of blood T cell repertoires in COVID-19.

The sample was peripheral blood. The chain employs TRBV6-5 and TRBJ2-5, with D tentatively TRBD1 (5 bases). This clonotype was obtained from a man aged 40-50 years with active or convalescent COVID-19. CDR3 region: CASSLGAAAIQETQYF. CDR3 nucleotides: TGTGCCAGCAGTTTAGGGGCTGCAGCAATCCAAGAGACCCAGTACTTC.